This T cell receptor (beta chain) was sequenced during a study of post-analysis software for immune sequencing data. The wider study: The disease courses spanned relapsing-remitting, secondary progressive and progressive-relapsing forms of multiple sclerosis. Study outcomes and limitations: Same-batch preparations were strongly co-clustered by F measure. Multiple sclerosis was associated with a significant reduction in normalized Chao1 diversity relative to controls. In patients, TRBV5-6, TRBV5-1 and TRBV20-1 belonged to 4 or 5 TRBV segments found more frequently than in controls.

Germline V gives CDR1 SEHNR, CDR2 FQNEAQ (reference sequence). V was pared by 3 bases and J by 3 bases, with 6 bases of the junction left unmatched. This CDR3 spans 15 amino acids. This clonotype was seen more than once but under ten times. As yet, its antigen is unknown. Every TCR beta cDNA library bore unique molecular identifiers. With about 0.95 to 11 million T cells as the source, 540,000 or so cDNA molecules resulted. TCRdb re-analysed the PCR reads in MiXCR, keeping a single row per CDR3 protein. The table shows about 570,000 distinct CDR3 sequences, with 30% to 40% occurring only once. V is TRBV7-9 and J is TRBJ2-7, with 9 bases identical to TRBD2. The sequenced sample was blood. This sequence was found in a girl aged 2-17 years with multiple sclerosis. CDR3 amino acids: CASSLPTSGYYEQYF. DNA for the CDR3: TGTGCCAGCAGCTTGCCGACTAGCGGATACTACGAGCAGTACTTC.